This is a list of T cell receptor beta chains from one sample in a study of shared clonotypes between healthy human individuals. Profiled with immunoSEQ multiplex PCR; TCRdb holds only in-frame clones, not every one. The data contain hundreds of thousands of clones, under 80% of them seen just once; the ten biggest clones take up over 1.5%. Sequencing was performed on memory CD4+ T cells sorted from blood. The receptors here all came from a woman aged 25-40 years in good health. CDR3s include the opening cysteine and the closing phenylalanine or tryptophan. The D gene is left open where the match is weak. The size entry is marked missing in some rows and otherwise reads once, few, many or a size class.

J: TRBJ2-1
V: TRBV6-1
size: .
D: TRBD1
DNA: TGTGCCAGCAGTCGGACAGGGTACAATGAGCAGTTCTTC
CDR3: CASSRTGYNEQFF

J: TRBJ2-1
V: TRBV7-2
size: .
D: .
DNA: TGTGCCAGCAGCCCTCAACGAGACTTGTTTCCGTTCTTC
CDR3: CASSPQRDLFPFF

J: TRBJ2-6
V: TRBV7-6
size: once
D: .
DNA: TGTGCCAGCAGCTTAGGGGGCAGGGTGGTTGGGGCCAACGTCCTGACTTTC
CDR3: CASSLGGRVVGANVLTF

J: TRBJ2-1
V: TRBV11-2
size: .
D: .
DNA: TGTGCCAGCAGCCAACCGCTATACGACAGATACAATGAGCAGTTCTTC
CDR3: CASSQPLYDRYNEQFF

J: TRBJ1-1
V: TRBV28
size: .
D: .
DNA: TGTGCCAGCACCAAGGGAGGGGGATTAGAAGCTTTCTTT
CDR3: CASTKGGGLEAFF

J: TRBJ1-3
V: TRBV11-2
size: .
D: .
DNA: TGTGCCAGCAGCTTAGGTCCCCTTACTGGAAACACCATATATTTT
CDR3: CASSLGPLTGNTIYF

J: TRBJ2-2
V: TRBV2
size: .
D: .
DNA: TGTGCCAGCAAACTCCAGGGAACCGGGGAGCTGTTTTTT
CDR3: CASKLQGTGELFF

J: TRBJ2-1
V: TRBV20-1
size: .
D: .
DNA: TGCAGTGCCCCTCGGAAGACTGAGCAGTTCTTC
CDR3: CSAPRKTEQFF

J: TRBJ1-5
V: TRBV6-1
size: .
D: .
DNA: TGTGCCAGCAGTGAAAGGGAAAAGGGCGTATATAGCAATCAGCCCCAGCATTTT
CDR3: CASSEREKGVYSNQPQHF

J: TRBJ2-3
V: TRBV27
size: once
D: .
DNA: TGTGCCAGCAGAGGCCGCAGGTTCACAGATACGCAGTATTTT
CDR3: CASRGRRFTDTQYF

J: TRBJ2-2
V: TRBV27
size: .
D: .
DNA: TGTGCCAGCAGTTGGACTCCCTACACCGGGGAGCTGTTTTTT
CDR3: CASSWTPYTGELFF

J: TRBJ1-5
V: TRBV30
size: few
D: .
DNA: TGTGCCTGGAGTCCCTCGGGCGGTCAGCCCCAGCATTTT
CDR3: CAWSPSGGQPQHF

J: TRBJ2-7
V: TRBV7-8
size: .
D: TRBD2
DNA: TGTGCCAGCAGCTCCGGGCTAGCGGGAGCGGTGGGAGAGCAGTACTTC
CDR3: CASSSGLAGAVGEQYF

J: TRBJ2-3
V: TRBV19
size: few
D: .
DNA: TGTGCCAGTAGTATGGCGAGCCTGCGCTTGGATACGCAGTATTTT
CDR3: CASSMASLRLDTQYF

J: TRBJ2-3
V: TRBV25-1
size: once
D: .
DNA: TGTGCCAGCAGTGAACCGCGAGCGGACACAGATACGCAGTATTTT
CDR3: CASSEPRADTDTQYF

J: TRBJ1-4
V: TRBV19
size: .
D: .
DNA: TGTGCCAGTAGTCCTGCAACTAATGAAAAACTGTTTTTT
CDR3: CASSPATNEKLFF

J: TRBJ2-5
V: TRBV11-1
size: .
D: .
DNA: TGTGCCAGCAGCTTAGACGCGGGAACGGAGACCCAGTACTTC
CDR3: CASSLDAGTETQYF

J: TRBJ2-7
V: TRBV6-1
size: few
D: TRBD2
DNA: TGTGCCAGCAGCTCCCTGGCGGGAGGGTCCTACGAGCAGTACTTC
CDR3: CASSSLAGGSYEQYF

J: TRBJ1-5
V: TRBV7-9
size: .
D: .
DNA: TGTGCCAGCAGCTTGGCGGCTGCCAATCAGCCCCAGCATTTT
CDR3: CASSLAAANQPQHF

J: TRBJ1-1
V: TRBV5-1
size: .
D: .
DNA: TGCGCCAGCAGCGCGGGACGGATGAACACTGAAGCTTTCTTT
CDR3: CASSAGRMNTEAFF

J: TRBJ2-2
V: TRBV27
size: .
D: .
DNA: TGTGCCAGCAGCCCGGGACGACGAGCCACCGGGGAGCTGTTTTTT
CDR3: CASSPGRRATGELFF

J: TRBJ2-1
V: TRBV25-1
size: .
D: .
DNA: TGTGCCAGCAGTGGACTCTCCGGCCACGACCCGGGTGGCAATGAGCAGTTCTTC
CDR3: CASSGLSGHDPGGNEQFF

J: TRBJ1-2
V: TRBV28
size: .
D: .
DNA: TGTGCCAGCAGTATTCCCCCGACAGGATTACATGGCTACACCTTC
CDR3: CASSIPPTGLHGYTF